The 25 T cell receptor beta chains below all came from one sample that was sequenced in a study of blood T cell repertoires in COVID-19. Sequencing was performed with immunoSEQ multiplex PCR; in TCRdb, only in-frame clones are kept and a portion is missing. The sample carries approximately 260,000 clones, 82% recorded once. Specimen: peripheral blood. The receptors shown here come from a woman of 80 years or more with active or convalescent COVID-19.

V usage is TRBV3-1 (or the pseudogene TRBV3-2) and J usage is TRBJ1-4; the D gene is possibly TRBD1 (6 bases). Per germline, CDR1 LGHDT and CDR2 YNNKEL (reference sequence). Trimming stripped 1 base from V and 13 bases from J, with 13 bases between. The CDR3 is made up of 13 amino acids. Here the CDR3 reads CASSQVVGARLFF. The CDR3 region has the DNA TGTGCCAGCAGCCAAGTTGTGGGGGCTAGACTGTTTTTT.

This chain joins TRBV7-9 and TRBJ1-3, with a tentative D call TRBD1 (6 bases). Per germline, CDR1 SEHNR and CDR2 FQNEAQ (reference sequence). The V gene lost 8 bases and the J gene lost 14 bases, with 22 bases spanning the gap. The CDR3 extends over 13 amino acids. For the CDR3, the DNA is TGTGCCAGCGGAGCCTATACGGGACACCGCCTATATTTT. As protein: CASGAYTGHRLYF.

The chain has TRBV29-1 and TRBJ1-2; TRBD1 is a possible D gene (5 bases). CDR3 length: 13 residues. Germline CDR1 is SQVTM and CDR2 is ANQGSEA. V was cut by 5 bases and J by 2 bases, with 12 bases left in between. The CDR3 nucleotides read TGCAGCGTTTGGGGCTCAGCCAACTATGGCTACACCTTC. Translation gives CSVWGSANYGYTF. The whole variable domain, remainder taken from reference TRBV29-1 and TRBJ1-2, is SAVISQKPSRDICQRGTSLTIQCQVDSQVTMMFWYRQQPGQSLTLIATANQGSEATYESGFVIDKFPISRPNLTFSTLTVSNMSPEDSSIYLCSVWGSANYGYTFGSGTRLTVV.

The chain joins TRBV27 to TRBJ2-7, with D possibly being TRBD1 (5 bases). Germline CDR1 MNHEY, CDR2 SMNVEV (reference sequence). The CDR3 is 12 residues long. The V end lost 3 bases, the J end lost 7 bases, and 10 bases lay between the germline ends. CDR3 in amino acids: CASSFQGREQYF. The CDR3 coding sequence is TGTGCCAGCAGTTTCCAGGGTAGAGAGCAGTACTTC.

The chain has TRBV7-9 and TRBJ2-2, with a tentative D call TRBD1 (5 bases). The germline CDR1 and CDR2 sequences are SEHNR and FQNEAQ (reference sequence). The CDR3 length is 16 residues. V gave up 2 bases and J gave up 1 base, with 11 bases separating them. CDR3 protein: CASSLKDTKNTGELFF. For the CDR3, the DNA is TGTGCCAGCAGCTTAAAGGACACGAAGAACACCGGGGAGCTGTTTTTT.

This clone was found a few times. The chain uses TRBV12-5 and TRBJ1-3; TRBD1 matches 7 bases. Germline-derived CDR1 and CDR2 are LGHNT and FRNRAP. This CDR3 region has 16 residues. V lost 2 bases to trimming and J lost 0 bases; unmatched junction nucleotides: 4. The CDR3 bases are TGTGCTAGTGGTTTGACGACAGGGCTCTCTGGAAACACCATATATTTT. Translating it yields CASGLTTGLSGNTIYF.

The sample holds a few counts of this clone. V is TRBV7-9 and J is TRBJ1-3; possible D gene TRBD1, 5 bases. This CDR3 contains 14 residues. Between the trimmed V and J ends, which lost 5 bases and 0 bases, there was a span of 8 bases. Germline V gene lookup returns CDR1 SEHNR and CDR2 FQNEAQ (reference sequence). In nucleotides, the CDR3 is TGTGCCAGCAGCCCAGGGTTCTCTGGAAACACCATATATTTT. Its protein product is CASSPGFSGNTIYF.

This clone has only a few counts. V and J are TRBV11-2 and TRBJ1-5, with D possibly matching TRBD1 (5 bases). CDR3 length equals 13 residues. Trimming removed 8 bases at V and 6 bases at J, with 14 bases between. Looked up from germline, CDR1 is SGHAT and CDR2 is FQNNGV. The CDR3 DNA reads TGTGCCAGCTCCAAGGGGCTCGGTCAGCCCCAGCATTTT. It yields the protein CASSKGLGQPQHF.

This clone has only one observation. The gene calls are TRBV30 and TRBJ1-6, with TRBD1 as a possible D gene (6 bases). Germline CDR1 reads GTSNPN; CDR2 reads SVGIG (reference sequence). The CDR3 is made up of 13 amino acids. Trimming took off 5 bases at V and 3 bases at J, with 8 bases between the two ends. The CDR3, as DNA: TGTGCCTGGGGGGGGCTCTATAATTCACCCCTCCACTTT. This encodes CAWGGLYNSPLHF. Full variable domain (remainder filled in from reference TRBV30 and TRBJ1-6): SQTIHQWPATLVQPVGSPLSLECTVEGTSNPNLYWYRQAAGRGLQLLFYSVGIGQISSEVPQNLSASRPQDRQFILSSKKLLLSDSGFYLCAWGGLYNSPLHFGNGTRLTVT.

This chain connects TRBV21-1 to TRBJ1-5. TRBV21-1 is noted as a pseudogene. This CDR3 comprises 17 residues. The CDR3 bases are TGTGCCAGGGTACGGGGGGGGTCACGACGATGGAATCAGCCCCAGCATTTT. Translating gives CARVRGGSRRWNQPQHF.

The chain combines TRBV7-2 with TRBJ2-3, with D possibly matching TRBD1 (5 bases). V gave up 2 bases and J gave up 4 bases, with 19 bases separating them. This CDR3 has 17 residues. Looked up from germline, CDR1 is SGHTA and CDR2 is FQGNSA. CDR3 sequence: CASSLRARALISDTQYF. The CDR3 DNA reads TGTGCCAGCAGCTTACGTGCCAGGGCGCTAATATCAGATACGCAGTATTTT.

This chain joins TRBV27 and TRBJ2-7; D is possibly TRBD2 (7 bases). Germline V lookup: CDR1 MNHEY, CDR2 SMNVEV (reference sequence). V lost 6 bases to trimming and J lost 3 bases, with 12 bases between them. This CDR3 comprises 13 residues. In DNA, the CDR3 is TGTGCCAGCAGCACAAGGGGGGGCTACGAGCAGTACTTC. Amino acid sequence: CASSTRGGYEQYF.

V usage is TRBV28 and J usage is TRBJ1-2; no firm D call. This CDR3 has 13 amino acids. Trimming shortened V by 5 bases and J by 2 bases, and 9 bases separated the two germline ends. From germline, CDR1 is MDHEN and CDR2 SYDVKM. DNA for the CDR3: TGTGCCAGCAGTATTAAGCCCAACTATGGCTACACCTTC. Amino acid sequence: CASSIKPNYGYTF.

This clone has more than one count but fewer than ten. The genes are TRBV19 and TRBJ2-7; TRBD1 matches 8 bases. Germline V CDR1 and CDR2: LNHDA, SQIVND (reference sequence). The V gene end was trimmed by 6 bases and the J gene end by 4 bases; junction bases not matched to a gene: 5. The CDR3 runs to 13 residues. Here the CDR3 reads CASRQTGVYEQYF. The CDR3 coding sequence is TGTGCCAGTAGGCAGACAGGGGTGTACGAGCAGTACTTC.

This clone was counted a single time. This chain joins TRBV29-1 and TRBJ1-2, with 7 bases fitting TRBD1. The V gene's germline CDR1 is SQVTM and CDR2 ANQGSEA. The CDR3 has 14 residues. The junction had 6 bases not matched to a gene; V was cut back by 5 bases and J by 0 bases. The CDR3 reads CSVSRDSTNYGYTF. CDR3 DNA: TGCAGCGTTTCCCGGGACAGTACTAACTATGGCTACACCTTC.

This clone was picked up one time. The chain carries TRBV5-1 and TRBJ1-1, with TRBD1 identical over 8 bases. Per the germline V gene, CDR1 is SGHRS and CDR2 is YFSETQ. The V segment lost 3 bases and the J segment 0 bases; nucleotides outside the gene matches: 7. There are 16 residues in the CDR3. CDR3 coding DNA: TGCGCCAGCAGCTCGACAGGGGTCGTCATGAACACTGAAGCTTTCTTT. The encoded protein is CASSSTGVVMNTEAFF.

The J gene is TRBJ1-5, the V gene TRBV28; perhaps TRBD1 as D (6 bases). V was shortened by 5 bases and J by 5 bases, with 13 bases between the two germline ends. This CDR3 has 14 residues. The germline CDR1 and CDR2 sequences are MDHEN and SYDVKM. The CDR3 DNA follows: TGTGCCAGCAGTCCCGGACAGCCATATCAGCCCCAGCATTTT. It is translated as CASSPGQPYQPQHF.

CDR3 amino acids: CASSGDRRKTEAFF. The CDR3 bases are TGTGCCAGTAGTGGGGACAGGAGGAAAACTGAAGCTTTCTTT. The J gene is TRBJ1-1, the V gene TRBV19; 8 bases are shared with TRBD1. The V and J ends lost 5 bases and 5 bases, in that order; junction bases with no gene match: 7. Germline-derived CDR1 and CDR2 are LNHDA and SQIVND (reference sequence). This CDR3 is 14 amino acids long.

This clone was detected only once. The chain uses TRBV5-1 and TRBJ2-3; maybe TRBD2 (6 bases). Germline assignment: CDR1 SGHRS and CDR2 YFSETQ. V dropped 4 bases and J dropped 3 bases, with 15 bases sitting between them. The CDR3 has 15 amino acids. The CDR3 sequence: CASSPTDGGTDTQYF. Here the CDR3 DNA reads TGCGCCAGCAGCCCCACTGATGGGGGGACAGATACGCAGTATTTT. Combining the CDR3 with reference TRBV5-1 and TRBJ2-3 gives the whole variable domain KAGVTQTPRYLIKTRGQQVTLSCSPISGHRSVSWYQQTPGQGLQFLFEYFSETQRNKGNFPGRFSGRQFSNSRSEMNVSTLELGDSALYLCASSPTDGGTDTQYFGPGTRLTVL.

J is TRBJ2-3 and V is TRBV28; weak D call: TRBD2 (7 bases). The CDR3 runs to 14 residues. V lost 6 bases and J 2 bases, leaving 12 bases between the germline ends. Germline V CDR1 and CDR2: MDHEN, SYDVKM. The CDR3 reads CASRGGRDTDTQYF. The CDR3, as DNA: TGTGCCAGCAGGGGGGGGCGAGACACAGATACGCAGTATTTT. The complete variable domain, with remaining parts taken from reference TRBV28 and TRBJ2-3, reads DVKVTQSSRYLVKRTGEKVFLECVQDMDHENMFWYRQDPGLGLRLIYFSYDVKMKEKGDIPEGYSVSREKKERFSLILESASTNQTSMYLCASRGGRDTDTQYFGPGTRLTVL.

In its sample, this clone was seen once. This sequence joins TRBV10-2 and TRBJ1-1; 8 bases are a match to TRBD1. Looked up from germline, CDR1 is WSHSY and CDR2 is SAAADI. Losses at the gene ends were 11 bases for V and 0 bases for J; bases not matched to a gene: 11. The length of the CDR3 is 15 residues. The chain's CDR3 is CAVRGTGPMNTEAFF. The CDR3 DNA reads as TGCGCCGTCAGGGGGACAGGACCCATGAACACTGAAGCTTTCTTT.

This chain uses TRBV3-1 (or the pseudogene TRBV3-2) with TRBJ1-4; D gene ambiguous. CDR3 length: 15 amino acids. Germline lookup yields CDR1 LGHDT and CDR2 YNNKEL (reference sequence). With 4 bases removed from V and 8 bases from J, the gap between germline ends came to 17 bases. In nucleotides, the CDR3 is TGTGCCAGCAGCCGCATGGGAGGGTCGCCGGAAAAACTGTTTTTT. Translation gives CASSRMGGSPEKLFF.

V usage is TRBV7-9 and J usage is TRBJ1-4, with D perhaps matching TRBD1 (6 bases). The CDR3 contains 14 residues. V was trimmed by 5 bases and J by 6 bases, leaving 13 bases between them. CDR1 is SEHNR and CDR2 is FQNEAQ in the germline V gene (reference sequence). CDR3 sequence: CASSVTGGDEKLFF. The CDR3 nucleotides are TGTGCCAGCAGCGTGACAGGTGGGGATGAAAAACTGTTTTTT.

This clone was counted between two and nine times. V and J are TRBV5-1 and TRBJ2-3, with a tentative D call TRBD2 (6 bases). CDR1 and CDR2 from the germline V gene are SGHRS and YFSETQ. V lost 0 bases and J 5 bases, leaving 7 bases between the germline ends. The CDR3 consists of 13 residues. The CDR3 region has the DNA TGCGCCAGCAGCTTGGTGGGGGGAGATACGCAGTATTTT. This sequence encodes CASSLVGGDTQYF.

The chain uses TRBV7-9 and TRBJ1-1; D possibly corresponds to TRBD1 (5 bases). Trimming removed 2 bases from V and 4 bases from J, with 11 bases in between. The germline V gene encodes CDR1 SEHNR and CDR2 FQNEAQ (reference sequence). The CDR3 runs 14 residues. The CDR3, as DNA: TGTGCCAGCAGCTTAACAGGACCGAGCACTGAAGCTTTCTTT. This sequence encodes CASSLTGPSTEAFF.